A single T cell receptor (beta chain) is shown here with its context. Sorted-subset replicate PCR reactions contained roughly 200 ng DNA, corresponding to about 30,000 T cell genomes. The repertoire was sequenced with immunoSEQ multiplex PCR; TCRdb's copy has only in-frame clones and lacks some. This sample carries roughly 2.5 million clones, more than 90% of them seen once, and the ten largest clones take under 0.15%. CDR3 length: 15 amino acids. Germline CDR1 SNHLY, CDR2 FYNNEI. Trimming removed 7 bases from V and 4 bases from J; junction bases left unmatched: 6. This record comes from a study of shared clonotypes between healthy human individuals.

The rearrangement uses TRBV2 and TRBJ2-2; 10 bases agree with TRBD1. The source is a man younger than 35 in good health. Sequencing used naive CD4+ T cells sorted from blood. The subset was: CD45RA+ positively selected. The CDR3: CASTGQGVSTGELFF. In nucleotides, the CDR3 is TGTGCCAGCACCGGACAGGGGGTGAGCACCGGGGAGCTGTTTTTT.